The rows below give T cell receptor beta chains drawn from one sample of a study of blood T cell repertoires in COVID-19. Only in-frame clones appear in the TCRdb table, and some are missing; sequencing was by immunoSEQ multiplex PCR. The sample has about 280,000 clones; approximately 86% are singletons. The sample taken for sequencing was PBMCs or T cells enriched from blood (not recorded which). The source is a woman between 25 and 40 years old who had recovered from COVID-19. CDR3s include the opening cysteine and the closing phenylalanine or tryptophan. Fields, in order: CDR3 protein, CDR3 DNA, D gene, J gene, V gene, clone size. A D gene is named only where the DNA matches it firmly. Clone sizes are given selectively: once, few, many, or a class where the clone is expanded.

CDR3 protein: CASSLGQGYEQYF
CDR3 DNA: TGTGCCAGTAGCTTAGGACAGGGCTACGAGCAGTACTTC
D gene: TRBD1
J gene: TRBJ2-7
V gene: TRBV19
clone size: -

CDR3 protein: CAIGRTGGGSRDTGELFF
CDR3 DNA: TGTGCCATCGGAAGGACAGGAGGCGGTTCGCGAGACACCGGGGAGCTGTTTTTT
D gene: TRBD1
J gene: TRBJ2-2
V gene: TRBV10-3
clone size: -

CDR3 protein: CASSQGSGQGYGYTF
CDR3 DNA: TGCGCCAGCAGCCAAGGTTCGGGACAGGGATATGGCTACACCTTC
D gene: TRBD1
J gene: TRBJ1-2
V gene: TRBV4-3
clone size: -

CDR3 protein: CASSQGSTSGSTDTQYF
CDR3 DNA: TGTGCCAGCAGCCAAGGCTCGACTAGCGGTTCCACAGATACGCAGTATTTT
D gene: TRBD2
J gene: TRBJ2-3
V gene: TRBV4-2
clone size: -

CDR3 protein: CASSFPPQGGNTEAFF
CDR3 DNA: TGTGCCAGCAGCTTTCCCCCCCAGGGGGGTAACACTGAAGCTTTCTTT
D gene: TRBD1
J gene: TRBJ1-1
V gene: TRBV7-6
clone size: once

CDR3 protein: CASSLDPGTDTQYF
CDR3 DNA: TGCGCCAGCAGCTTGGACCCGGGCACAGATACGCAGTATTTT
D gene: -
J gene: TRBJ2-3
V gene: TRBV5-1
clone size: -

CDR3 protein: CASSLRGPRGNSPLHF
CDR3 DNA: TGCGCCAGCAGCTTAAGGGGGCCTAGAGGTAATTCACCCCTCCACTTT
D gene: TRBD1
J gene: TRBJ1-6
V gene: TRBV5-1
clone size: -

CDR3 protein: CSVEHPKGLASINEQFF
CDR3 DNA: TGCAGCGTTGAACACCCCAAGGGACTAGCGAGTATCAATGAGCAGTTCTTC
D gene: TRBD2
J gene: TRBJ2-1
V gene: TRBV29-1
clone size: -

CDR3 protein: CASSLYQIERGEQYF
CDR3 DNA: TGTGCCAGCAGCTTATACCAAATTGAGCGAGGGGAGCAGTACTTC
D gene: -
J gene: TRBJ2-7
V gene: TRBV7-2
clone size: -

CDR3 protein: CASSPPDRSPLHF
CDR3 DNA: TGTGCCAGCAGCCCCCCAGACAGATCACCCCTCCACTTT
D gene: -
J gene: TRBJ1-6
V gene: TRBV11-3
clone size: once

CDR3 protein: CASSSGQHLGNSPLHF
CDR3 DNA: TGTGCCAGTAGTAGTGGACAGCATCTAGGGAATTCACCCCTCCACTTT
D gene: -
J gene: TRBJ1-6
V gene: TRBV19
clone size: -